This T cell receptor beta chain was sequenced for a study of blood T cell repertoires in COVID-19. The CDR3 has 15 residues. V dropped 5 bases and J dropped 8; count of bases not matched to a gene: 11. Per the germline V gene, CDR1 is SNHLY and CDR2 is FYNNEI. This clone was observed once. In the authors' methods: How many nucleated cells were present was estimated from reference gene primer amplification. Sequencing used immunoSEQ multiplex PCR; TCRdb keeps in-frame clones, though not all of them. That table gives V, J and clone size, and the DNA gave D and trimming. The sample records 130,000 or so clones, approximately 81% being singletons.

This chain connects TRBV2 to TRBJ1-2; 10 bases are shared with TRBD1. This TCR came from an older woman with active or convalescent COVID-19. Sequenced material: peripheral blood. The CDR3 loop reads CASSLTGGPIRGYTF. The CDR3 DNA sequence: TGTGCCAGCAGTCTGACAGGGGGCCCTATCAGAGGCTACACCTTC.